This T cell receptor beta chain was obtained from a study of vaccination effects on CD4 cells after COVID-19 (dated 2022 in TCRdb). With respect to the entire study: The ViraFEST assay stimulated PBMC with viral peptide pools and then used TCR sequencing to identify antigen-specific CD4+ T cell clonotypes by expansion. Altogether, roughly 10 COVID-19 convalescent patients and a few SARS-CoV-2-naive healthy vaccine recipients made up the full study. Cultures from other donors in the study were sequenced using the Oncomine TCR Beta short-read assay on an Illumina iSeq 100. Some 2 million PBMC per well were cultured with approximately 10 ug/ml peptides in IMDM containing around 4.6% human AB serum, about 10 IU/ml IL-2 and gentamicin. Across the study, the median time from the second dose to post-vaccine sampling was 72 days (range 14 to 241). In both COVID-19 convalescent patients and infection-naive vaccine recipients, the study compared SARS-CoV-2 spike-specific CD4+ TCR repertoires from before mRNA vaccination with those from after it.

Libraries were made using the immunoSEQ multiplex PCR assay. TCR beta CDR3 sequencing was performed on DNA from the cultured, isolated CD4+ T cells. The study's own analysis went as follows. The analysis removed non-productive TCR sequences, trimmed reads to the CDR3 region, and retained only CDR3s that were 7 or more amino acids long. The MANAFEST web app was used to pick out antigen-specific clonotypes by comparing their expansion in peptide wells with that in reference cultures. To be called positive, a clone needed expansion at FDR<0.05 compared with the reference and with all other wells, an odds ratio greater than 5, and a frequency greater than 0.1% in two replicate wells. Cross-reactive clonotypes were defined as significantly expanded in SARS-CoV-2 spike wells and in at least one common cold coronavirus spike condition. Using the stringdist R package, CDR3 similarity was measured by Levenshtein distance, and unrooted trees were constructed with ape in R 3.6.1. The clones in this table, taken by TCRdb from immuneACCESS, are in-frame only. Not every clone is retained; where verified, under half of the shortfall comes from an unresolved V gene, and the cause of the rest is unknown. Clone size and the V and J calls come from that table; the DNA yielded D and trimming. Counted in this sample were around 47,000 clones; approximately 77% of them appeared once. Of the sample, roughly a tenth is held by the ten largest clones.

On this clone itself: The antigen it binds to is not known. No much larger clonotype is one base removed from it; base qualities were not supplied.

After 10 to 11 days of culture, CD4+ T cells were isolated with the EasySep CD4+ T cell isolation kit. Each participant got two doses of an mRNA SARS-CoV-2 vaccine, either BNT162b2 or mRNA-1273. The absence of prior SARS-CoV-2 infection in healthy vaccine recipients was confirmed by negative nucleocapsid antibodies before and after vaccination. On days 3 and 7, half of the culture medium was replaced with fresh IL-2-containing medium. Unless noted otherwise, every peptide stimulation condition was cultured in triplicate wells. PBMC were separated from whole blood using Ficoll-Paque Plus gradient centrifugation and were then either cryopreserved at -140C or used fresh. Genomic DNA was extracted from cultured CD4+ T cells with the QIAamp micro DNA kit. On the study overall, not on this receptor specifically: Only a small number of convalescent patients were included, and no early post-infection timepoints were available, which limited the study. Among healthy vaccine recipients, nearly all vaccine-induced clones were SARS-CoV-2 mono-reactive, and just 1 of 255 was cross-reactive with common cold coronaviruses. At late post-vaccination timepoints, both infection-induced and vaccine-induced clones showed marked clonal contraction, consistent with waning T cell responses.

The germline V gene (reference sequence) yields WNHNN for CDR1 and SYGVQD for CDR2. Its CDR3 holds 16 amino acids, cysteine through phenylalanine. Only the CDR3 DNA is retained, 48 bases long and in frame from the first base. Trimming takes 3 bases off V and 0 bases off J; junction bases not matched to a gene: 4. The starting material was CD4+ T cells from PBMCs cultured without peptide, obtained after COVID-19 vaccination. The V and J genes are TRBV10-1 and TRBJ2-1, with 8 bases aligning to TRBD2. This sequence originates from a human donor who received a COVID-19 vaccine. The CDR3 region: CASSDPSGSSYNEQFF. In nucleotide form, the sequence is TGCGCCAGCAGTGACCCCAGCGGGAGCTCCTACAATGAGCAGTTCTTC.